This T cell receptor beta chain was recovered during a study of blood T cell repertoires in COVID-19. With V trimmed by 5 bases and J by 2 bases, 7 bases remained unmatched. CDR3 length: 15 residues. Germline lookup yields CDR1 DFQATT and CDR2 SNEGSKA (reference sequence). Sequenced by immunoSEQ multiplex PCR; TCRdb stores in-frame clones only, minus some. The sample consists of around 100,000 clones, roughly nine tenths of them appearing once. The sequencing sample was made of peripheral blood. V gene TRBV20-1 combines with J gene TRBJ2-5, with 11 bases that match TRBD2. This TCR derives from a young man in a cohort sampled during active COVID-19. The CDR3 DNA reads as TGCAGTGCTGGTGATATAGCGGGGGGGCAAGAGACCCAGTACTTC. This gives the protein CSAGDIAGGQETQYF.